The text below deals with one T cell receptor beta chain. Its antigen is undetermined. Germline V gives CDR1 KGHSH, CDR2 LQKENI. The junction had 6 bases not matched to a gene; V was cut back by 3 bases and J by 3 bases. CDR3 length equals 15 residues. TCRdb redid the calling of the reads with MiXCR, one entry per CDR3 protein. Among approximately 470,000 distinct CDR3 sequences, roughly 43% were seen once, and the ten largest hold approximately 40%. This record belongs to a study of T cell repertoires in cytomegalovirus infection. This receptor was identified in a human donor in good health (CMV status not recorded). Some clones in this sample may be carry-over from other donors' samples. The chain employs TRBV18 and TRBJ2-7, with 9 bases lining up with TRBD2. Sample: cultured PBMCs, taken from culture after CMV antigen stimulation. CDR3 sequence reads: CASSPPQRGVYEQYF. The CDR3 DNA follows: TGTGCCAGCTCACCTCCCCAGCGGGGGGTCTACGAGCAGTACTTC.